This is a list of T cell receptor beta chains from one sample in a study of Ad26.COV2.S vaccination and SARS-CoV-2 variants. TCRdb's table, derived via immunoSEQ multiplex PCR, lists solely in-frame clones and lacks some. The data hold hundreds of thousands of clones, with roughly nine tenths observed a single time. The sequencing used peripheral blood, collected in a trial of Ad26.COV2.S vaccine versus placebo. The receptor source for this set is a person aged 18-60 years who received the Ad26.COV2.S COVID-19 vaccine or a placebo. Both conserved end residues are part of each CDR3. D genes are given only for firm matches. Clone size is stated in some rows and not others, as once, few, many or a class when expanded.

length	V	D	size	J	CDR3	DNA
15	TRBV30	-	-	TRBJ2-7	CAWTPSGLSSYEQYF	TGTGCCTGGACCCCCTCGGGCCTATCCTCCTACGAGCAGTACTTC
19	TRBV27	-	once	TRBJ2-7	CASSLFGGVYRGNSYEQYF	TGTGCCAGCAGTCTCTTCGGGGGCGTCTACAGGGGCAACTCCTACGAGCAGTACTTC
14	TRBV7-8	TRBD2	-	TRBJ2-1	CASSEPPKAGKQFF	TGTGCCAGCAGCGAACCGCCCAAAGCGGGAAAGCAGTTCTTC
15	TRBV25-1	-	-	TRBJ2-5	CASSETVLTGGTQYF	TGTGCCAGCAGTGAAACGGTATTGACAGGCGGGACCCAGTACTTC
13	TRBV18	TRBD1	-	TRBJ1-2	CASSETGQDGYTF	TGTGCCAGCTCAGAGACAGGGCAGGACGGCTACACCTTC
17	TRBV7-3	TRBD1	-	TRBJ1-6	CASSLTGTGGSNSPLHF	TGTGCCAGCAGCTTAACAGGAACAGGGGGCAGTAATTCACCCCTCCACTTT
15	TRBV3-1/TRBV3-2	-	-	TRBJ1-2	CASSQDSPSNYGYTF	TGTGCCAGCAGCCAAGATAGTCCAAGCAACTATGGCTACACCTTC
17	TRBV7-3	-	-	TRBJ2-3	CASSPSGRGAFTDTQYF	TGTGCCAGCAGCCCCTCAGGACGGGGGGCCTTCACAGATACGCAGTATTTT
13	TRBV25-1	TRBD2	-	TRBJ2-7	CATGLAGAYEQYF	TGTGCCACGGGACTAGCGGGGGCCTACGAGCAGTACTTC
15	TRBV24-1	TRBD2	-	TRBJ2-7	CATSEASGRGYEQYF	TGTGCCACCAGTGAAGCTAGCGGGAGAGGGTACGAGCAGTACTTC
13	TRBV27	-	-	TRBJ2-2	CASSVLGDGELFF	TGTGCCAGCAGTGTACTAGGAGACGGGGAGCTGTTTTTT
18	TRBV19	TRBD2	-	TRBJ2-1	CASSNPGTSGGAYAEQFF	TGTGCCAGTAGTAACCCTGGGACTAGCGGGGGGGCCTATGCTGAGCAGTTCTTC
13	TRBV10-2	TRBD1	-	TRBJ1-5	CASSPTGVQPQHF	TGCGCCAGCAGCCCAACAGGGGTTCAGCCCCAGCATTTT
15	TRBV5-4	-	once	TRBJ1-1	CASSLGGTVNTEAFF	TGTGCCAGCAGCTTGGGCGGGACGGTGAACACTGAAGCTTTCTTT
14	TRBV10-1	TRBD2	-	TRBJ2-7	CASSVGLANDEQYF	TGCGCCAGCAGCGTAGGACTAGCGAACGACGAGCAGTACTTC
15	TRBV29-1	-	-	TRBJ2-1	CSVEDTGWYYNEQFF	TGCAGCGTTGAAGATACTGGGTGGTATTACAATGAGCAGTTCTTC
12	TRBV7-2	TRBD2	-	TRBJ2-1	CASSFDGLAQFF	TGTGCCAGCAGCTTTGACGGACTAGCACAGTTCTTC
15	TRBV6-5	-	-	TRBJ1-1	CASSYGGDPYTEAFF	TGTGCCAGCAGTTACGGGGGGGACCCGTACACTGAAGCTTTCTTT
12	TRBV29-1	TRBD1	-	TRBJ1-4	CSVGQGAEKLFF	TGCAGCGTGGGACAGGGGGCTGAAAAACTGTTTTTT
14	TRBV2	-	-	TRBJ2-7	CASSGGRISYEQYF	TGTGCCAGCAGTGGGGGAAGGATATCCTACGAGCAGTACTTC
15	TRBV7-2	TRBD1	-	TRBJ2-7	CASSLDRDPRYEQYF	TGTGCCAGCAGTCTGGACAGGGATCCACGCTACGAGCAGTACTTC
15	TRBV6-2/TRBV6-3	TRBD2	-	TRBJ2-7	CASSFLRGNSYEQYF	TGTGCCAGCAGTTTTTTGCGGGGGAACTCCTACGAGCAGTACTTC
17	TRBV3-1/TRBV3-2	TRBD2	-	TRBJ2-3	CASSQTRLAGAADTQYF	TGTGCCAGCAGCCAGACCCGACTAGCGGGAGCGGCAGATACGCAGTATTTT
15	TRBV10-2	TRBD2	-	TRBJ2-7	CASKGTSGSSYEQYF	TGCGCCAGTAAGGGCACTAGCGGTTCCTCCTACGAGCAGTACTTC